This T cell receptor beta chain was retrieved from a study of T-cell reconstitution after alpha-beta-depleted transplantation in children. As regards this clonotype: One end of the junction is discordant with germline, which a read error may explain.

Germline CDR1 and CDR2: LGHDT and YNNKEL (reference sequence). The length of the CDR3 is 14 residues. The authors prepared the TCRbeta library with unique molecular identifiers. One entry per CDR3 protein results from TCRdb running MiXCR on the PCR reads. The sample yields 90,000 to 100,000 distinct CDR3 sequences, less than 25% seen once. The chain couples TRBV3-1 to TRBJ2-2; TRBD2 matches at 8 bases. This sequence originates from a boy aged 2 to 9 with acute lymphoblastic leukemia, due to receive a stem cell transplant. This specimen consisted of PBMCs, obtained before TCRalphabeta/CD19-depleted stem cell transplant. The DNA of the CDR3 is TGTGCCAGCGGGGGAGCGGGAGTCGCCGGGGAGCTGTCTTTT. Translated: CASGGAGVAGELSF.